The 20 T cell receptor beta chains reported below all come from one sample, sequenced in a study of long-term antiretroviral therapy in people with HIV. The libraries were made with immunoSEQ v3.0 at survey level. Method: immunoSEQ multiplex PCR; TCRdb's copy keeps in-frame clones and lacks some. The sample comprises 30,000 to 50,000 clones, roughly nine tenths of which are singletons, and under 4.5% rests with the top ten. Sample: unsorted PBMCs, taken 1.2 years after starting antiretroviral therapy. The receptors stem from a woman aged 50 to 60 with HIV.

This clone was observed a few times. This chain connects TRBV2 to TRBJ1-3; D perhaps matches TRBD1 (6 bases). Germline CDR1 SNHLY, CDR2 FYNNEI. CDR3 size: 16 residues. Trimming removed 1 base from V and 0 bases from J, with 10 bases in between. The CDR3 loop is CASSEGQADSGNTIYF. The CDR3 nucleotides are TGTGCCAGCAGTGAAGGACAGGCTGACTCTGGAAACACCATATATTTT.

V gene TRBV27 combines with J gene TRBJ2-3, with 8 bases lining up with TRBD2. Looked up from germline, CDR1 is MNHEY and CDR2 is SMNVEV (reference sequence). The J segment lost 1 base and the V segment lost 7 bases, leaving 7 bases of the junction unmatched. This CDR3 contains 15 residues. The CDR3 sequence is CASMPAGGRTDTQYF. CDR3 bases: TGTGCCAGCATGCCTGCGGGGGGCCGCACAGATACGCAGTATTTT.

The genes are TRBV30 and TRBJ1-5; D possibly corresponds to TRBD1 (5 bases). From germline, CDR1 is GTSNPN and CDR2 SVGIG (reference sequence). V gave up 1 base and J gave up 1 base, with 5 bases separating them. The CDR3 length is 13 residues. The CDR3 nucleotides are TGTGCCTGGAGTGGACAGAGCAATCAGCCCCAGCATTTT. Encoded protein: CAWSGQSNQPQHF.

The chain carries TRBV30 and TRBJ2-7; tentative D call: TRBD1 (6 bases). CDR3 length: 16 amino acids. Germline CDR1 and CDR2: GTSNPN and SVGIG (reference sequence). V was pared by 3 bases and J by 5 bases, with 23 bases between. The CDR3 DNA follows: TGTGCCTGGAGGAACCCCTTCAGGGGTAGTGATGACGAGCAGTACTTC. It codes for CAWRNPFRGSDDEQYF.

The J gene is TRBJ2-1, the V gene TRBV9; the D gene is possibly TRBD1 (6 bases). Between the trimmed V and J ends, which lost 3 bases and 1 base, there was a span of 8 bases. This CDR3 region has 14 residues. Germline values: CDR1 SGDLS, CDR2 YYNGEE. The CDR3 here is CASSGQGSYNEQFF. CDR3 bases: TGTGCCAGCAGCGGGCAGGGGTCCTACAATGAGCAGTTCTTC.

CDR3 in amino acids: CASSLAVGTYEQYF. In DNA form, the CDR3 reads TGTGCCAGCAGCTTAGCGGTGGGGACTTACGAGCAGTACTTC. J is TRBJ2-7 and V is TRBV7-8; weak D call: TRBD2 (6 bases). Looked up from germline, CDR1 is SGHVS and CDR2 is FQNEAQ. Trimming removed 0 bases at V and 4 bases at J, with 10 bases between. The CDR3 length is 14 residues.

This chain uses TRBV9 with TRBJ1-5; TRBD1 matches at 7 bases. The CDR3 is 15 residues long. Losses at the gene ends were 3 bases for V and 7 bases for J; bases not matched to a gene: 10. Germline CDR1 and CDR2: SGDLS and YYNGEE. The CDR3 region has the DNA TGTGCCAGCAGCGCCCGAACAGGGGAAGGACAGCCCCAGCATTTT. Its translation is CASSARTGEGQPQHF.

This chain uses TRBV5-4 with TRBJ2-2; D might be TRBD1 (6 bases). V lost 1 base to trimming and J lost 4 bases, with 8 bases between them. The CDR3 extends over 14 amino acids. Germline lookup yields CDR1 SGHNT and CDR2 YYREEE (reference sequence). The CDR3 bases are TGTGCCAGCAGCTTGCTGGACAGCACCGGGGAGCTGTTTTTT. This codes for CASSLLDSTGELFF.

This clone has just one count. The rearrangement joins TRBV7-2 to TRBJ2-7, with 7 bases aligning to TRBD1. Per germline, CDR1 SGHTA and CDR2 FQGNSA. This CDR3 region has 14 residues. After removal of 1 base from V and 4 bases from J, the junction contained 4 bases not matched to a gene. This chain's CDR3 is CASSLGTGTYEQYF. The DNA for the CDR3 is TGTGCCAGCAGCTTAGGGACAGGAACTTACGAGCAGTACTTC.

The chain has TRBV7-2 and TRBJ2-7, with 12 bases lining up with TRBD1. V lost 3 bases to trimming and J lost 4 bases; unmatched junction nucleotides: 4. This CDR3 region has 15 residues. Germline V gene sequence: CDR1 SGHTA, CDR2 FQGNSA. CDR3 bases: TGTGCCAGCAGCTTGGGACAGGGGGCCCAGTACGAGCAGTACTTC. Translation: CASSLGQGAQYEQYF.

V is TRBV30 and J is TRBJ2-7; tentative D call: TRBD1 (6 bases). The V end was cut by 2 bases, the J end by 3 bases, with 11 bases between. The CDR3 totals 13 residues. The V gene's germline CDR1 is GTSNPN and CDR2 SVGIG (reference sequence). The CDR3 DNA reads as TGTGCCTGGAGTAGGGGGATAGACTACGAGCAGTACTTC. It specifies CAWSRGIDYEQYF.

The rearrangement uses TRBV5-1 and TRBJ1-2; no firm D call. Per germline, CDR1 SGHRS and CDR2 YFSETQ. CDR3 length: 13 amino acids. Trimming cost V 2 bases and J 1 base, with 6 bases left between them. CDR3 bases: TGCGCCAGCAGCTTAGGCAGTAACTATGGCTACACCTTC. This sequence encodes CASSLGSNYGYTF.

The chain has TRBV29-1 and TRBJ1-1, with D maybe TRBD1 (5 bases). V was clipped by 5 bases and J by 3 bases, with 13 bases between them. The germline CDR1 and CDR2 sequences are SQVTM and ANQGSEA. The CDR3 covers 13 residues. Here the CDR3 DNA reads TGCAGCGTTAGGACACAAAGCCACACTGAAGCTTTCTTT. As protein: CSVRTQSHTEAFF.

This chain links TRBV7-2 with TRBJ2-6, with D unclear. Trimming cost V 5 bases and J 2 bases, with 10 bases left between them. Germline loops: CDR1 SGHTA, CDR2 FQGNSA. This CDR3 is built from 15 residues. CDR3 amino acids: CASSARLAGANVLTF. DNA of the CDR3: TGTGCCAGCAGCGCGAGGTTGGCTGGGGCCAACGTCCTGACTTTC.

The V call is TRBV6-5, the J call TRBJ2-1, with D uncertain. With 6 bases removed from V and 9 bases from J, the gap between germline ends came to 9 bases. Germline CDR1 and CDR2: MNHEY and SVGAGI. This CDR3 has 11 amino acids. The CDR3: CASSSRSEQFF. As DNA, the CDR3 is TGTGCCAGCAGCTCGCGCTCTGAGCAGTTCTTC.

The rearrangement joins TRBV5-6 to TRBJ1-1; 9 bases are a match to TRBD1. Germline CDR1 is SGHDT and CDR2 is YYEEEE. This CDR3 has 17 amino acids. V lost 0 bases and J lost 4; bases outside the gene matches: 10. Here the CDR3 reads CASSLGTGGFYGTEAFF. Written as DNA, the CDR3 is TGTGCCAGCAGCTTGGGAACAGGGGGCTTTTACGGCACTGAAGCTTTCTTT. The entire variable domain, with the rest obtained from reference TRBV5-6 and TRBJ1-1, is as follows: DAGVTQSPTHLIKTRGQQVTLRCSPKSGHDTVSWYQQALGQGPQFIFQYYEEEERQRGNFPDRFSGHQFPNYSSELNVNALLLGDSALYLCASSLGTGGFYGTEAFFGQGTRLTVV.

A few counts support this clone. The V call is TRBV7-9, the J call TRBJ1-2; TRBD1 might be the D (6 bases). Germline CDR1 SEHNR, CDR2 FQNEAQ (reference sequence). CDR3 length: 14 residues. V was trimmed by 5 bases and J by 2 bases, leaving 12 bases between them. The CDR3 loop is CASSEVGANYGYTF. CDR3 in DNA: TGTGCCAGCAGCGAAGTGGGGGCCAACTATGGCTACACCTTC.

The gene calls are TRBV5-6 and TRBJ2-7; D may correspond to TRBD1 or TRBD2 (5 bases each). Germline CDR1 SGHDT, CDR2 YYEEEE. The CDR3 extends over 14 amino acids. Trimming removed 1 base from V and 3 bases from J, with 11 bases in between. The DNA of the CDR3 is TGTGCCAGCAGCTTGTCCAGGGCGGGCTACGAGCAGTACTTC. Translated: CASSLSRAGYEQYF.

This clone appeared a single time. The rearrangement links TRBV21-1 to TRBJ2-3; the table's D call TRBD2 went unverified against the DNA. TRBV21-1 represents a pseudogene. The CDR3 runs 16 residues. CDR3 coding DNA: TGTGCCAGCAGCAAAGGGAGGGTAGGAGGGACAGATACGCAGTATTTT. It translates to CASSKGRVGGTDTQYF.

The V call is TRBV11-3, the J call TRBJ1-1, with D uncertain. The germline gives CDR1 SGHNT, CDR2 YENEEA. The CDR3 totals 13 residues. Trimming stripped 5 bases from V and 2 bases from J, with 9 bases between. The CDR3 is CASSRRVNTEAFF. The CDR3 DNA sequence: TGTGCCAGCAGCCGAAGAGTAAACACTGAAGCTTTCTTT.